Below, 9 T cell receptor beta chains from the same sample are listed, as sequenced in a study of glioma-infiltrating T cells after dendritic cell vaccination. The time point was: after dendritic cell vaccination, including at tumor progression/relapse. The data were produced by immunoSEQ multiplex PCR, yet TCRdb's version contains in-frame clones alone and is incomplete. Altogether 100,000 to 120,000 clones are present, nearly 90% being singletons, with the ten largest covering 2.7%. The source material was blood, sampled after dendritic cell vaccination. The receptors here all came from a human donor with glioblastoma.

The V and J genes are TRBV7-9 and TRBJ2-7; D not resolved. Germline V gene data show CDR1 as SEHNR and CDR2 as FQNEAQ (reference sequence). The V end lost 1 base, the J end lost 6 bases, and 16 bases lay between the germline ends. The CDR3 loop spans 15 amino acids. The CDR3 nucleotides read TGTGCCAGCAGCTTAGGAGGCAGCGATACTTCCGAGCAGTACTTC. Translated, it gives CASSLGGSDTSEQYF.

The CDR3 region has the DNA TGTGCCTGGAGCCGGACTGAAGCTTTCTTT. Translating it yields CAWSRTEAFF. This chain uses TRBV30 with TRBJ1-1, with D unclear. Between the trimmed V and J ends, which lost 3 bases and 5 bases, there was a span of 4 bases. CDR1 is GTSNPN and CDR2 is SVGIG in the germline V gene (reference sequence). The CDR3 loop spans 10 amino acids.

The chain is built from TRBV7-2 and TRBJ2-1; D is ambiguous. Trimming left V 5 bases short and J 12 bases short, with 23 bases between. Looked up from germline, CDR1 is SGHTA and CDR2 is FQGNSA. CDR3 length: 15 amino acids. CDR3 nucleotide sequence: TGTGCCAGCAGCCTAGACGGTGCCGCAGGATTGGTGCAGTTCTTC. Encoded protein: CASSLDGAAGLVQFF. Supplemented by reference TRBV7-2 and TRBJ2-1, the full variable domain reads GAGVSQSPSNKVTEKGKDVELRCDPISGHTALYWYRQSLGQGLEFLIYFQGNSAPDKSGLPSDRFSAERTGGSVSTLTIQRTQQEDSAVYLCASSLDGAAGLVQFFGPGTRLTVL.

V and J are TRBV7-8 and TRBJ1-1; tentatively, D is TRBD1 (5 bases). The length of the CDR3 is 13 residues. CDR1 is SGHVS and CDR2 is FQNEAQ in the germline V gene. V was clipped by 5 bases and J by 2 bases, with 9 bases between them. CDR3 nucleotide sequence: TGTGCCAGCAGCGGTAGGGGTAACACTGAAGCTTTCTTT. Its translation: CASSGRGNTEAFF.

This rearrangement joins TRBV5-5 to TRBJ2-5; 10 bases are shared with TRBD2. The ends lost 2 bases at V and 5 bases at J; junction bases unmatched: 9. This CDR3 contains 16 residues. Germline values: CDR1 SGHKS, CDR2 YYEKEE (reference sequence). CDR3 protein: CASSLGSGGGEETQYF. The CDR3, as DNA: TGTGCCAGCAGCTTAGGAAGCGGGGGGGGTGAGGAGACCCAGTACTTC.

This clone was observed a single time. The chain carries TRBV30 and TRBJ1-1; TRBD1 matches 7 bases. This CDR3 has 12 amino acids. Germline V lookup: CDR1 GTSNPN, CDR2 SVGIG (reference sequence). Germline trimming cut 5 bases from V and 7 bases from J; bases unmatched to any gene: 7. The DNA of the CDR3 is TGTGCCTGGGACAGGGATTATGGTGAAGCTTTCTTT. As protein: CAWDRDYGEAFF.

The J gene is TRBJ1-1, the V gene TRBV7-3, with 8 bases lining up with TRBD1. This CDR3 is built from 15 residues. The germline CDR1 and CDR2 sequences are SGHTA and FQGTGA. The V segment lost 2 bases and the J segment 3 bases; nucleotides outside the gene matches: 5. CDR3 nucleotide sequence: TGTGCCAGCAGCTTAGACAGGGGACTTCACACTGAAGCTTTCTTT. It encodes CASSLDRGLHTEAFF.

The chain recombines TRBV10-2 with TRBJ2-2; possibly TRBD2 for D (7 bases). The CDR3 is 15 amino acids. The germline V gene has CDR1 WSHSY and CDR2 SAAADI. Trimming cost V 10 bases and J 9 bases, with 24 bases left between them. The CDR3 DNA reads as TGCGCCACCTCAGTCGGCGGGGGCTTGATAAGGGAGCTGTTTTTT. Amino acids: CATSVGGGLIRELFF.

The chain is built from TRBV2 and TRBJ1-1; D uncertain. Trimming shortened V by 4 bases and J by 0 bases, and 6 bases separated the two germline ends. The CDR3 runs 13 residues. The germline gives CDR1 SNHLY, CDR2 FYNNEI. The CDR3 DNA reads TGTGCCAGCAGTGGAACACTGAACACTGAAGCTTTCTTT. It translates to CASSGTLNTEAFF.